This section outlines one T cell receptor beta chain sequence together with its context. Its antigen remains unknown. The data stem from a study of response to subunit inactivated influenza vaccine. TCRdb itself ran the RT-PCR reads through MiXCR, one entry per CDR3 protein. The table records roughly 710,000 distinct CDR3 sequences, roughly 15% of them present only once. Whole-study results and caveats: With each seasonal influenza vaccination, the authors suggested, few new T cells are recruited.

The receptor was isolated from a man in his forties or fifties who received an inactivated influenza vaccine. The sample in question was PBMCs from blood, obtained around two weeks before vaccination.

The CDR3 coding sequence is TGTGCCAGCAGTACTGGGGGACTAGCTAACTACGAGCAGTACTTC. Translating gives CASSTGGLANYEQYF. The V call is TRBV12-3 or TRBV12-4, the J call TRBJ2-7; 9 bases are shared with TRBD2. The V segment lost 5 bases and the J segment 3 bases; nucleotides outside the gene matches: 8. The CDR3 length is 15 residues.